The T cell receptor (beta chain) described here comes from a study of beta chain features in type 1 diabetes. The investigators reverse transcribed all of the isolated RNA, so they sequenced expressed TCRB transcripts. Libraries were prepared by immunoSEQ multiplex PCR; TCRdb keeps only in-frame clonotypes and omits some of them. The data show 900,000 or so clones, with 15% to 20% seen just once and around 0.02% held by the top ten. CDR1 LGHNA and CDR2 YSLEER come from the germline V gene. V dropped 0 bases and J dropped 3; count of bases not matched to a gene: 8. CDR3 length: 18 amino acids. Turning to this clone: What it recognizes is unknown. The sample has other DNA sequences that encode this CDR3 too.

In all sorted populations, purity surpassed 95%. Study-level results: Sampled from patients, naive, central memory and Treg TCRB repertoires appeared more similar than those sampled from healthy donors. Shortening of TCRB CDR3s, moderate but significant, appeared in all four CD4+ subsets of Type 1 diabetes patients. A definitive answer on HLA type influencing TCRB rearrangement was not reached here.

The chain couples TRBV4-3 to TRBJ2-3; 11 positions match TRBD2. The receptor comes from a woman aged 18 to 35 in good health. Sequencing input: naive CD4+ T cells from blood. This CDR3 reads CASSQDPSTSGSTDTQYF. CDR3 in DNA: TGCGCCAGCAGCCAAGATCCGTCAACTAGCGGGAGTACAGATACGCAGTATTTT.